The following is a T cell receptor beta chain sequence with its context. Its antigen is unknown. The data originate from a study of OX40 agonist ivuxolimab in advanced cancers. Study as a whole: Patients were treated with intravenous ivuxolimab, dosed at 0.01 to 10 mg/kg and infused every 2 weeks. Patients achieving partial responses numbered three: one hepatocellular carcinoma case and two cutaneous melanoma cases.

The V gene lost 0 bases and the J gene lost 2 bases, with 17 bases spanning the gap. The germline V gene encodes CDR1 MNHEY and CDR2 SMNVEV (reference sequence). The CDR3 length is 17 residues. Findings and caveats of the study: The authors did not determine the antigen specificity of the expanded peripheral T cells.

This table comes from immunoSEQ multiplex PCR, and its TCRdb copy is limited to in-frame clones, with some not included. The sample includes about 14,000 clones, approximately 80% seen only once; the top ten take less than 20%. This sequence joins TRBV27 and TRBJ2-7; D is perhaps TRBD1 (7 bases). Sequenced here: CD4+ or CD8+ T cells sorted from blood, sampled in a trial of the OX40 agonist ivuxolimab. The receptor was isolated from an adult with an advanced solid tumor such as melanoma, head and neck, liver or kidney cancer. The CDR3 DNA reads TGTGCCAGCAGTTTATCGTGGGGCGGGACAGTAGCCTACGAGCAGTACTTC. It yields the protein CASSLSWGGTVAYEQYF.